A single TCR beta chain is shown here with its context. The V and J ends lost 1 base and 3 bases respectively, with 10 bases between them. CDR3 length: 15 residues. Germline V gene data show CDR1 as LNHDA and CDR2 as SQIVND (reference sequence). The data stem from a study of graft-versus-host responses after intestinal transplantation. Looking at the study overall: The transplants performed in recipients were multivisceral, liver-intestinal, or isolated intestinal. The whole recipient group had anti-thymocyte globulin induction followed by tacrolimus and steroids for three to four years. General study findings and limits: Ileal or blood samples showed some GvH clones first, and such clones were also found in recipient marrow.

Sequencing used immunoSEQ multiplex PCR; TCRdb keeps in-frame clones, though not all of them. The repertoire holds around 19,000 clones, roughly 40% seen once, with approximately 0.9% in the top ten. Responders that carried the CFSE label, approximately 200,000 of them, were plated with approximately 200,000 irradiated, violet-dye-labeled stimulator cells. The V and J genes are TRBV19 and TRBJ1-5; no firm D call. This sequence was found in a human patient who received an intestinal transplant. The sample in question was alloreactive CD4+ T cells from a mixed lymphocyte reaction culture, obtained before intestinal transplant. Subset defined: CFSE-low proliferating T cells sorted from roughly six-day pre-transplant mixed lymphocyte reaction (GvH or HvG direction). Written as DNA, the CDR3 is TGTGCCAGTAGTATAGGAGTCCCGATCAATCAGCCCCAGCATTTT. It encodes CASSIGVPINQPQHF.